The source of this T cell receptor beta chain is a study of blood T cell repertoires in COVID-19. Study details: The United States, Italy and Spain provided the acute and convalescent COVID-19 samples. PBMCs, B-cell-depleted T cells, or T cells were the source of the cDNA or gDNA that made up the material.

Original processing notes: Cell counts per sample came from amplifying reference gene primers. Only in-frame clones appear in the TCRdb table, and some are missing; sequencing was by immunoSEQ multiplex PCR. V and J calls and clone size are as listed in that table; D and trimming were resolved from the DNA. The sample shows about 150,000 clones, under 90% of them seen only once. Germline CDR1 is SEHNR and CDR2 is FQNEAQ (reference sequence). V gave up 0 bases and J gave up 2 bases; unmatched junction bases: 3. The CDR3 extends over 16 amino acids. The sequenced material came from PBMCs or T cells enriched from blood (not recorded which). The TCR was taken from a man aged 45-60 years who had recovered from COVID-19. V and J are TRBV7-9 and TRBJ2-3, with 9 nucleotides matching TRBD2. The CDR3 here is CASSLASGGDTDTQYF. The CDR3 DNA reads as TGTGCCAGCAGCTTAGCTAGCGGGGGAGACACAGATACGCAGTATTTT.